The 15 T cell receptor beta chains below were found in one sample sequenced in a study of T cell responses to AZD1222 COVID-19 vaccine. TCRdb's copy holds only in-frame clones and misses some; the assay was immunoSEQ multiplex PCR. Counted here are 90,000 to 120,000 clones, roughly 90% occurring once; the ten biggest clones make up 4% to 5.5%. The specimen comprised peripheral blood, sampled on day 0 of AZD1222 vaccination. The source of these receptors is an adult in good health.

In DNA, the CDR3 is TGTGCTAGTGGTTTGGGGGGACAGGGCGAGAATCAGCCCCAGCATTTT. Protein product: CASGLGGQGENQPQHF. The V gene is TRBV12-5, the J gene TRBJ1-5; TRBD1 matches at 9 bases. V lost 1 base to trimming and J lost 4 bases; unmatched junction nucleotides: 5. The CDR3 has 16 amino acids. Germline lookup yields CDR1 LGHNT and CDR2 FRNRAP.

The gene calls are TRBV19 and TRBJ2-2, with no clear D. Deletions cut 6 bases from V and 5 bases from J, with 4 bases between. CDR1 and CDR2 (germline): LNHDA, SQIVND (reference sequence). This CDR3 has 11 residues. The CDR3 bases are TGTGCCAGTAGGTGGACCGGGGAGCTGTTTTTT. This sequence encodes CASRWTGELFF.

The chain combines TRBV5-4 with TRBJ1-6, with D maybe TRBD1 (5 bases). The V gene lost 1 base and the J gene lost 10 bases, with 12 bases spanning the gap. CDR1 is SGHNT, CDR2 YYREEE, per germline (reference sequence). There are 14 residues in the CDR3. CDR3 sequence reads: CASSLWGLGSPLHF. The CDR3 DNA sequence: TGTGCCAGCAGCTTGTGGGGGTTGGGATCACCCCTCCACTTT.

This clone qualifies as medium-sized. The CDR3 region is CASSPTTGVDGYTF. The CDR3 bases are TGTGCCAGCAGCCCCACGACAGGGGTTGATGGCTACACCTTC. The rearrangement uses TRBV5-8 and TRBJ1-2, with 8 bases aligning to TRBD1. The length of the CDR3 is 14 residues. Looked up from germline, CDR1 is SGHTS and CDR2 is YDEGEE. With V trimmed by 4 bases and J by 6 bases, 8 bases remained unmatched.

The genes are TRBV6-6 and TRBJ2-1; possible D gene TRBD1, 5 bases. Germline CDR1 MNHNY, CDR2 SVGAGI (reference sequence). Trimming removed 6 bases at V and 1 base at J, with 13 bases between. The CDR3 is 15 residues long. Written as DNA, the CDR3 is TGTGCCAGCAGGCCTGTGGCAGGGTCCTACAATGAGCAGTTCTTC. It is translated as CASRPVAGSYNEQFF.

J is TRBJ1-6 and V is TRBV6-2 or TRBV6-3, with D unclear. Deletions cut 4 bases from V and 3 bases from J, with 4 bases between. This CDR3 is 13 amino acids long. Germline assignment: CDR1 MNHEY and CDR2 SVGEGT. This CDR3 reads CASSSDYNSPLHF. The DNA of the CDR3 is TGTGCCAGCAGTTCCGACTATAATTCACCCCTCCACTTT.

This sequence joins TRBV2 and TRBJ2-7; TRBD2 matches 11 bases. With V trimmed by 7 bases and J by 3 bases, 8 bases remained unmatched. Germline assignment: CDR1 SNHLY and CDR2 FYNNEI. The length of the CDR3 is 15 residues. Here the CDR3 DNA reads TGTGCCAGCACCTTTAGCGGGAGGGCCAACTACGAGCAGTACTTC. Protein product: CASTFSGRANYEQYF. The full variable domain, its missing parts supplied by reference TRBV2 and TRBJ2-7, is EPEVTQTPSHQVTQMGQEVILRCVPISNHLYFYWYRQILGQKVEFLVSFYNNEISEKSEIFDDQFSVERPDGSNFTLKIRSTKLEDSAMYFCASTFSGRANYEQYFGPGTRLTVT.

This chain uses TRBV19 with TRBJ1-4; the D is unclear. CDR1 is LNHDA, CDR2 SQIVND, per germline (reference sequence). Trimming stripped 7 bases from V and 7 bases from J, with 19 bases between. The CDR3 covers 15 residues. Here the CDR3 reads CASTPHHGAVEKLFF. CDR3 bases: TGTGCCAGTACCCCCCACCATGGCGCGGTTGAAAAACTGTTTTTT.

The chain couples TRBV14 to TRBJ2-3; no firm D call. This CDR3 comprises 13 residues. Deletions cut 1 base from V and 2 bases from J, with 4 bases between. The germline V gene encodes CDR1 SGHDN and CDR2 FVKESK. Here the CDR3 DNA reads TGTGCCAGCAGCCAAGTGGTCACAGATACGCAGTATTTT. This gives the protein CASSQVVTDTQYF.

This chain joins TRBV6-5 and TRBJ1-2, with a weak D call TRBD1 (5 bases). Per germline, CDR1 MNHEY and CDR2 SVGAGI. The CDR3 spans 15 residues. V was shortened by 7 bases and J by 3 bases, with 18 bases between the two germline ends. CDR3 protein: CASKIGDSSHYGYTF. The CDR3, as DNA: TGTGCCAGCAAAATCGGGGACTCTAGCCACTATGGCTACACCTTC.

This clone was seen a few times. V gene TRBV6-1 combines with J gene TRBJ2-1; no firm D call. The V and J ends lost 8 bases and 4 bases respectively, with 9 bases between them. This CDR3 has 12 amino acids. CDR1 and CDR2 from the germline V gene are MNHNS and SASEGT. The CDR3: CASWVDYNEQFF. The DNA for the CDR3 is TGTGCCAGCTGGGTGGATTACAATGAGCAGTTCTTC.

CDR3 sequence: CASSLPGTGRNSPLHF. CDR3 sequence (DNA): TGTGCCAGCAGCCTACCAGGGACAGGCCGTAATTCACCCCTCCACTTT. This rearrangement joins TRBV5-4 to TRBJ1-6; 8 nucleotides line up with TRBD1. The germline V gene encodes CDR1 SGHNT and CDR2 YYREEE (reference sequence). V gave up 4 bases and J gave up 6 bases; unmatched junction bases: 9. The CDR3 totals 16 residues.

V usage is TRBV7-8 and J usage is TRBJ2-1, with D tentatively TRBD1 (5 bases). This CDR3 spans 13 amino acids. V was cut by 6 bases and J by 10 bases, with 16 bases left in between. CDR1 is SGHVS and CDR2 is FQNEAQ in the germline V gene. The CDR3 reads CASSTDAGAEQFF. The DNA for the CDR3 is TGTGCCAGCAGTACCGACGCTGGGGCGGAGCAGTTCTTC.

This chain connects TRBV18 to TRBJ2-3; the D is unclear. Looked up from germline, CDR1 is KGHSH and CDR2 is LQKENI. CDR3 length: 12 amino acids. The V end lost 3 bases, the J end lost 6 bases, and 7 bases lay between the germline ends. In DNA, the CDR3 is TGTGCCAGCTCACCTTTAGGGGATACGCAGTATTTT. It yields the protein CASSPLGDTQYF. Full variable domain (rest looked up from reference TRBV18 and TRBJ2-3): NAGVMQNPRHLVRRRGQEARLRCSPMKGHSHVYWYRQLPEEGLKFMVYLQKENIIDESGMPKERFSAEFPKEGPSILRIQQVVRGDSAAYFCASSPLGDTQYFGPGTRLTVL.

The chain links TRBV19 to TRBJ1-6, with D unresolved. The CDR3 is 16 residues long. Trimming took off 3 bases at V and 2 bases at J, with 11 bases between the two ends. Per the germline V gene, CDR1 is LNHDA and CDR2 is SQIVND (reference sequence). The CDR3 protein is CASSILGETYNSPLHF. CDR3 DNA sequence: TGTGCCAGTAGTATCCTGGGAGAGACCTATAATTCACCCCTCCACTTT. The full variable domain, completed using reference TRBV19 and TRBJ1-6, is DGGITQSPKYLFRKEGQNVTLSCEQNLNHDAMYWYRQDPGQGLRLIYYSQIVNDFQKGDIAEGYSVSREKKESFPLTVTSAQKNPTAFYLCASSILGETYNSPLHFGNGTRLTVT.